A selection of T cell receptor beta chains follows, all from one sample in a study of technical replicates of blood from a few donors. The table came from immunoSEQ multiplex PCR; TCRdb's copy has only in-frame clones and leaves some out. The table shows about 97,000 clones, with about 95% occurring only once. The sample taken for sequencing was T cells isolated from PBMCs. These receptors all stem from a human donor in good health. Both conserved end residues are part of each CDR3. The D gene is left open where the match is weak. Clone size is given for some rows only: seen once, a few or many times, or a class if the clone is expanded.

CDR3nt	CDR3aa	abundance	v_gene	d_gene	j_gene
TGTGCCAGCAGCCTAGGTAGGCCGGGACAGGGAACTTCTGAAGCTTTCTTT	CASSLGRPGQGTSEAFF	NA	TRBV7-9	TRBD1	TRBJ1-1
TGTGCCAGCAGCATTGGGACAGGGACAGATACGCAGTATTTT	CASSIGTGTDTQYF	NA	TRBV7-2	TRBD1	TRBJ2-3
TGTGCCAGCAGCGGTGGGCCACTTAGCTCCTACGAGCAGTACTTC	CASSGGPLSSYEQYF	NA	TRBV7-2	NA	TRBJ2-7
TGTGCCAGCAGCCGGACTATTAACAATGAGCAGTTCTTC	CASSRTINNEQFF	NA	TRBV14	NA	TRBJ2-1
TGTGCCAGCAGCAGGGGACAGTACCAAGAGACCCAGTACTTC	CASSRGQYQETQYF	NA	TRBV5-4	TRBD1	TRBJ2-5
TGTGCCAGCAGTTTATCGGCTAGCGGGCCAGAGACCCAGTACTTC	CASSLSASGPETQYF	NA	TRBV27	TRBD2	TRBJ2-5
TGTGCCAGCAGCTGGACTAGCGGGAGCATCAATGAGCAGTTCTTC	CASSWTSGSINEQFF	once	TRBV7-3	TRBD2	TRBJ2-1
TGTGCCAGCAGTTTCCCGGGGAACACTGAAGCTTTCTTT	CASSFPGNTEAFF	NA	TRBV28	NA	TRBJ1-1
TGTGCCAGCAGCGTAGGGGATAGCGGGAGCGGTAATGAGCAGTTCTTC	CASSVGDSGSGNEQFF	NA	TRBV9	TRBD2	TRBJ2-1
TGCGCCAGCAGCCAAGCTACTAACTATGGCTACACCTTC	CASSQATNYGYTF	NA	TRBV4-3	NA	TRBJ1-2
TGTGCCAGCAGCCACCAGCGGCAAAACATTCAGTACTTC	CASSHQRQNIQYF	NA	TRBV4-2	NA	TRBJ2-4
TGCAGCGTGAGGGCCGTCGGCACTGAAGCTTTCTTT	CSVRAVGTEAFF	few	TRBV29-1	NA	TRBJ1-1
TGTGCCACCGAGGGAGGGGAGGGAGGTATTCTGGCCTACAATGAGCAGTTCTTC	CATEGGEGGILAYNEQFF	NA	TRBV28	TRBD2	TRBJ2-1
TGTGCCAGTAGTATCGAGGGACAGGGCACAGATACGCAGTATTTT	CASSIEGQGTDTQYF	NA	TRBV19	TRBD1	TRBJ2-3
TGTGCCATCAGTTCGGGACAGGGGAGTTGGGAGCAGTACTTC	CAISSGQGSWEQYF	NA	TRBV10-3	TRBD1	TRBJ2-7
TGTGCCCCCTGGGACAGGGACTGTTCGGGGACAGATACGCAGTATTTT	CAPWDRDCSGTDTQYF	NA	TRBV28	TRBD1	TRBJ2-3
TGCAGTGCTCAAATGAACACTGAAGCTTTCTTT	CSAQMNTEAFF	few	TRBV20-1	NA	TRBJ1-1
TGTGCCAGCTCACCAAATCCGGGAGTGAGAGACACTGAAGCTTTCTTT	CASSPNPGVRDTEAFF	NA	TRBV18	NA	TRBJ1-1
TGTGCCAGCAGAGAGGCCTATTTTACAGATACGCAGTATTTT	CASREAYFTDTQYF	NA	TRBV28	NA	TRBJ2-3
TGTGCCATCGGACCAGCGGGAGCTACCGGGGAGCTGTTTTTT	CAIGPAGATGELFF	NA	TRBV10-3	TRBD2	TRBJ2-2
TGTGCCAGTACGTCAGGCTCCTACGAGCAGTACTTC	CASTSGSYEQYF	NA	TRBV19	NA	TRBJ2-7
TGTGCCAGTAGTATGGTCCTGACTAGCGGGAGGGCAGATACGCAGTATTTT	CASSMVLTSGRADTQYF	NA	TRBV19	TRBD2	TRBJ2-3
TGTGCCAGCAGGACGAGGACTGAAGCTTTCTTT	CASRTRTEAFF	NA	TRBV6-5	NA	TRBJ1-1
TGCGCCAGCAGCCAAGAACTAGCGGGAGTGGTAGGGACCGGGGAGCTGTTTTTT	CASSQELAGVVGTGELFF	NA	TRBV4-3	TRBD2	TRBJ2-2
TGTGCCAGCAGTTACTCCCTCCCGGGATCCTATGGCTACACCTTC	CASSYSLPGSYGYTF	NA	TRBV6-5	NA	TRBJ1-2
TGCGCCAGCAGCTTCGGGGTAGAGCAGTACTTC	CASSFGVEQYF	NA	TRBV5-1	NA	TRBJ2-7
TGTGCCAGCAGCTTTCAGCGGGAGGCGACAGATACGCAGTATTTT	CASSFQREATDTQYF	NA	TRBV7-2	TRBD2	TRBJ2-3
TGTGCCAGCAGTTCCCAGGAGAACACTGAAGCTTTCTTT	CASSSQENTEAFF	NA	TRBV9	NA	TRBJ1-1
TGTGCCAGCAGTCCCGGGACAGGGTGGGATACGCAGTATTTT	CASSPGTGWDTQYF	once	TRBV27	TRBD1	TRBJ2-3
TGTGCCAGCAGCTTAGATGGCACAAACTCCTACAATGAGCAGTTCTTC	CASSLDGTNSYNEQFF	NA	TRBV7-9	NA	TRBJ2-1
TGTGCCATCAAAAGGGGTATTATGAACACTGAAGCTTTCTTT	CAIKRGIMNTEAFF	NA	TRBV10-3	NA	TRBJ1-1
TGTGCCAGCAGTAAGCGGTACACAGATACGCAGTATTTT	CASSKRYTDTQYF	NA	TRBV6-1	NA	TRBJ2-3
TGCGCCAGCAGTCAATCTTATTCGGGCAGGGCCCAGCCCCAGCATTTT	CASSQSYSGRAQPQHF	NA	TRBV23-1	NA	TRBJ1-5
TGTGCCAGCAGCGTTGGGGCTAGCGCCTACGAGCAGTACTTC	CASSVGASAYEQYF	NA	TRBV9	NA	TRBJ2-7
TGTGCCAGCAGCCAAGTCGCGGGGAGCTCTGGAAACACCATATATTTT	CASSQVAGSSGNTIYF	NA	TRBV14	NA	TRBJ1-3
TGTGCCAGTAGCCTAGAGGGACAGCCGATCAATCAGCCCCAGCATTTT	CASSLEGQPINQPQHF	NA	TRBV19	TRBD1	TRBJ1-5
TGTGCCAGCTATTGGACAGGGGGACAAACCTTC	CASYWTGGQTF	NA	TRBV6-1	TRBD1	TRBJ1-2
TGCGCCAGCAGCGAGGGACTAGCGGGAGCATTCGAGCAGTACTTC	CASSEGLAGAFEQYF	once	TRBV5-1	TRBD2	TRBJ2-7
TGTGCCAGTAGTCTAGCTGGGGAGCTGTTTTTT	CASSLAGELFF	NA	TRBV19	NA	TRBJ2-2
TGTGCCAGCAGTAGGACAGGGCACTATGAAAAACTGTTTTTT	CASSRTGHYEKLFF	few	TRBV6-6	TRBD1	TRBJ1-4
TGTGCCAGCAGCCCCGGGGCTGGAAACACCATATATTTT	CASSPGAGNTIYF	NA	TRBV7-6	NA	TRBJ1-3